Sequencing of this T cell receptor beta chain was carried out in a study of CD8+ T cells in alopecia areata. The overall study: Affected scalp percentage gauged treated patients' severity. Findings and caveats of the study: Sequencing of scalp samples also captures resident alphabeta T cells of normal skin.

Sequencing templates came from extracted RNA that was reverse transcribed into cDNA. The table came from immunoSEQ multiplex PCR; TCRdb's copy has only in-frame clones and leaves some out. The sample yields roughly 120,000 clones, 50% to 75% seen once. Germline lookup yields CDR1 MNHEY and CDR2 SMNVEV (reference sequence). The V gene lost 6 bases and the J gene lost 1 base, with 15 bases spanning the gap. The CDR3 is made up of 15 amino acids. The treatment denotes: oral pan-JAK inhibitor, 5-10 mg twice daily. Regarding this clone: Its antigen remains unknown.

The gene calls are TRBV27 and TRBJ2-5; a possible D gene is TRBD1 (5 bases). The receptor was derived from a human donor with alopecia areata. Specimen: CD8+ T cells sorted from blood, collected at week 4, from a patient treated with tofacitinib. Here the CDR3 reads CASSAIRAPQETQYF. CDR3 sequence (DNA): TGTGCCAGCAGCGCAATCAGGGCTCCCCAAGAGACCCAGTACTTC.